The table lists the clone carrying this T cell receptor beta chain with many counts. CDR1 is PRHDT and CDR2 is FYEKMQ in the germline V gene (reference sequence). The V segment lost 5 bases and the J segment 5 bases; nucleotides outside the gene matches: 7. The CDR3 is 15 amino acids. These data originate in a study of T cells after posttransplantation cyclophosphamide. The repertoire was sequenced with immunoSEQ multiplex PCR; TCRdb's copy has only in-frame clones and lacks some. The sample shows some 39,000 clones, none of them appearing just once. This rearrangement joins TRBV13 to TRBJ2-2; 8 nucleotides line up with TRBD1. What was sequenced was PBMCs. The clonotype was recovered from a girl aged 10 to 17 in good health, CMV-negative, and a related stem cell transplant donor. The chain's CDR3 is CASSPRTGKTGELFF. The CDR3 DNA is TGTGCCAGCAGCCCCCGGACAGGGAAGACCGGGGAGCTGTTTTTT. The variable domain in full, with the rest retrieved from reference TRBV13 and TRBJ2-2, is AAGVIQSPRHLIKEKRETATLKCYPIPRHDTVYWYQQGPGQDPQFLISFYEKMQSDKGSIPDRFSAQQFSDYHSELNMSSLELGDSALYFCASSPRTGKTGELFFGEGSRLTVL.